These 9 T cell receptor beta chains were sequenced from one sample in a study of T cell responses to AZD1222 COVID-19 vaccine. The table came from immunoSEQ multiplex PCR; TCRdb's copy has only in-frame clones and leaves some out. This sample yields roughly 140,000 clones, of which more than 90% are seen a single time; 1.7% belongs to the top ten. The material sequenced was peripheral blood, taken on day 0 of AZD1222 vaccination. The receptors here all came from an adult in good health.

V usage is TRBV6-2 or TRBV6-3 and J usage is TRBJ2-1; a possible D gene is TRBD2 (6 bases). The V and J ends lost 6 bases and 2 bases respectively, with 8 bases between them. CDR1 MNHEY and CDR2 SVGEGT come from the germline V gene. The CDR3 has 13 residues. CDR3 amino acids: CASSPGAYNEQFF. DNA of the CDR3: TGTGCCAGCAGCCCGGGGGCCTACAATGAGCAGTTCTTC.

The count of this clone is one. The rearrangement links TRBV7-9 to TRBJ1-6; D is perhaps TRBD1 (6 bases). The CDR3 is 14 amino acids. The germline V and J ends were trimmed by 3 bases and 7 bases, with 10 bases remaining between them. Germline V gives CDR1 SEHNR, CDR2 FQNEAQ (reference sequence). CDR3 coding DNA: TGTGCCAGCAGCTTCGTACAGGGAAATTCACCCCTCCACTTT. Translated, it gives CASSFVQGNSPLHF.

V usage is TRBV12-5 and J usage is TRBJ2-1; no definite D call. The V gene lost 10 bases and the J gene lost 2 bases, with 6 bases spanning the gap. Germline V gene sequence: CDR1 LGHNT, CDR2 FRNRAP. The CDR3 is 11 residues long. In nucleotides, the CDR3 is TGTGCTAAGGCTACCTACAATGAGCAGTTCTTC. It specifies CAKATYNEQFF.

The rearrangement uses TRBV5-4 and TRBJ2-3; D gene unclear. This CDR3 has 15 residues. Germline CDR1 SGHNT, CDR2 YYREEE (reference sequence). V lost 0 bases and J lost 4, with 12 bases in between. CDR3 nucleotide sequence: TGTGCCAGCAGCTTGGGCCCCGCCTGGCCAGATACGCAGTATTTT. Translation: CASSLGPAWPDTQYF.

V and J are TRBV7-9 and TRBJ1-2, with D possibly being TRBD1 (5 bases). The V end was cut by 5 bases, the J end by 3 bases, with 16 bases between. The germline V gene encodes CDR1 SEHNR and CDR2 FQNEAQ (reference sequence). CDR3 length equals 15 residues. Here the CDR3 DNA reads TGTGCCAGCAGCAGCCAAACCGGGGACTACTATGGCTACACCTTC. This codes for CASSSQTGDYYGYTF.

This clone was found a few times. The sample has other DNA sequences that encode this CDR3 too. The chain carries TRBV20-1 and TRBJ2-7; D gene unclear. Germline V gene data show CDR1 as DFQATT and CDR2 as SNEGSKA (reference sequence). This CDR3 spans 11 amino acids. Between the trimmed V and J ends, which lost 5 bases and 3 bases, there was a span of 8 bases. The CDR3 protein is CSAPDGYEQYF. For the CDR3, the DNA is TGCAGTGCTCCGGACGGCTACGAGCAGTACTTC.

The gene calls are TRBV4-2 and TRBJ1-1; 9 bases are a match to TRBD1. V lost 4 bases and J lost 5; bases outside the gene matches: 5. Germline CDR1 LGHNA, CDR2 YNFKEQ. CDR3 length equals 14 residues. CDR3 nucleotides: TGTGCCAGCAGCCGGACAGGGGTAGAAACTGAAGCTTTCTTT. This sequence encodes CASSRTGVETEAFF.

V gene TRBV7-2 combines with J gene TRBJ2-7, with 12 bases fitting TRBD2. Germline V gene sequence: CDR1 SGHTA, CDR2 FQGNSA. V lost 2 bases, J lost 4 bases, and 12 bases stayed unmatched. The CDR3 covers 18 residues. CDR3 sequence (DNA): TGTGCCAGCAGCTTAAGTACTAGCGGGAGGCCCCTCAGGTACGAGCAGTACTTC. Its protein is CASSLSTSGRPLRYEQYF.

The rearrangement joins TRBV7-3 to TRBJ2-1; D gene uncertain. Germline V gene data show CDR1 as SGHTA and CDR2 as FQGTGA. The V end lost 1 base, the J end lost 3 bases, and 7 bases lay between the germline ends. CDR3 size: 14 residues. DNA of the CDR3: TGTGCCAGCAGCTTAAGGCCAGACTACAATGAGCAGTTCTTC. Encoded protein: CASSLRPDYNEQFF. Based on the CDR3 plus reference TRBV7-3 and TRBJ2-1, the full variable domain is GAGVSQTPSNKVTEKGKYVELRCDPISGHTALYWYRQSLGQGPEFLIYFQGTGAADDSGLPNDRFFAVRPEGSVSTLKIQRTERGDSAVYLCASSLRPDYNEQFFGPGTRLTVL.